This TCR beta chain was profiled in a study of neoadjuvant anti-PD-1 for oral cavity cancer. General observations from the study: Each response group had just a few patients in TCR analyses.

Time point given: after neoadjuvant nivolumab, at surgical resection. Patients had HPV-negative, locally advanced oral cavity squamous cell carcinoma. Of note for this clone: Its target is unknown.

The CDR3 extends over 15 amino acids. V was clipped by 4 bases and J by 4 bases; unmatched bases: 6. CDR1 SGHAT and CDR2 FQNNGV come from the germline V gene. TCRdb's copy holds only in-frame clones and misses some; the assay was immunoSEQ multiplex PCR. Here the sample spans some 6,200 clones, around 50% being singletons. This receptor was obtained from a person aged 35 to 85 with oral cavity squamous cell carcinoma. The gene calls are TRBV11-2 and TRBJ2-5; TRBD1 matches at 10 bases. Source: tumor tissue, taken after nivolumab (anti-PD-1) treatment. CDR3 protein: CASSSGTGVSETQYF. For the CDR3, the DNA is TGTGCCAGCAGCTCCGGGACAGGGGTGTCAGAGACCCAGTACTTC.